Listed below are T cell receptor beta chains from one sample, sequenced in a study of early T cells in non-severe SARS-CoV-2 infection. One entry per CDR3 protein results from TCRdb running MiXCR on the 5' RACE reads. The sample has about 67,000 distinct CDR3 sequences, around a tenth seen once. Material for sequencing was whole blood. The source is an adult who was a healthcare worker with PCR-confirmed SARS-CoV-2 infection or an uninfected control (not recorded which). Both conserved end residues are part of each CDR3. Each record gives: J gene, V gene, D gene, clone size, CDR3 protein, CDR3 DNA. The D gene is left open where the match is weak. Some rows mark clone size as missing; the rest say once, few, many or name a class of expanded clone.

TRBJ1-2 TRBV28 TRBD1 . CASTLDRARRGYTF TGTGCCAGCACCTTGGACAGGGCGCGCCGCGGCTACACCTTC
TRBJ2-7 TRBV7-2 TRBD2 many CASSTTSGKTYEQYF TGTGCCAGCAGCACGACTAGCGGGAAGACCTACGAGCAGTACTTC
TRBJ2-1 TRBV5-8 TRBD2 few CASSYGTSGGVEDEQFF TGTGCCAGCAGCTACGGGACTAGCGGGGGGGTTGAGGATGAGCAGTTCTTC
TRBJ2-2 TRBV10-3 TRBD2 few CAISGSGRLTGELFF TGTGCCATCAGTGGTAGCGGGAGGTTGACCGGGGAGCTGTTTTTT
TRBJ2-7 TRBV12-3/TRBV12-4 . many CASSWGVIPHEQYF TGTGCCAGCAGCTGGGGGGTGATTCCCCACGAGCAGTACTTC
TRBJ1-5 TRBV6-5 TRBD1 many CASSAGTGYQPQHF TGTGCCAGCAGTGCCGGGACAGGGTACCAGCCCCAGCATTTT
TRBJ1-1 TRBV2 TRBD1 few CASGPRDRERSFF TGTGCCAGCGGCCCCCGAGACAGGGAGAGGTCTTTCTTT
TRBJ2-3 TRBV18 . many CASSGSDTQYF TGTGCCAGCTCAGGCTCGGATACGCAGTATTTT
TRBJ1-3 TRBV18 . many CASFPGQVEGNTIYF TGTGCCAGCTTCCCGGGCCAAGTGGAAGGAAACACCATATATTTT
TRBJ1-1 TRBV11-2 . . CASSQDGNTEAFF TGTGCCAGCAGCCAAGACGGGAACACTGAAGCTTTCTTT
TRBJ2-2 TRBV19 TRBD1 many CASSPTGVTGELFF TGTGCCAGTAGCCCGACAGGGGTAACCGGGGAGCTGTTTTTT
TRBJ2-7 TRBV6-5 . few CASSSAVGYEQYF TGTGCCAGCAGTTCGGCTGTAGGCTACGAGCAGTACTTC
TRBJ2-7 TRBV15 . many CATSRDPGVGYEQYF TGTGCCACCAGCAGAGATCCAGGGGTGGGGTACGAGCAGTACTTC
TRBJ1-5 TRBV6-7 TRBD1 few CASTPGQRKPQHF TGTGCCAGCACACCGGGACAGAGGAAGCCCCAGCATTTT
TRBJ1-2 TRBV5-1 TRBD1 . CASSSGTGGNEGYTF TGCGCCAGCAGCTCTGGGACAGGTGGAAATGAGGGCTACACCTTC
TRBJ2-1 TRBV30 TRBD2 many CAWRISGLADYNEQFF TGTGCCTGGAGGATTTCGGGACTAGCGGACTACAATGAGCAGTTCTTC
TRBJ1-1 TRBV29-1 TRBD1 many CSADRGNTEAFF TGCAGCGCAGACAGGGGGAACACTGAAGCTTTCTTT
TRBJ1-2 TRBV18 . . CASSPTLAGFDGYTF TGTGCCAGCTCACCCACCCTGGCAGGGTTTGATGGCTACACCTTC
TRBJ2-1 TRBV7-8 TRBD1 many CASSLGQGVIYNEQFF TGTGCCAGCAGCTTAGGCCAGGGGGTGATTTACAATGAGCAGTTCTTC
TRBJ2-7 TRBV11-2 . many CASSRGLEGGYEQYF TGTGCCAGCAGCCGGGGGTTAGAAGGGGGCTACGAGCAGTACTTC
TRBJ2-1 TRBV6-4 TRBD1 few CASSDSWDRGLVF TGTGCCAGCAGTGACTCTTGGGACAGGGGTTTGGTCTTC
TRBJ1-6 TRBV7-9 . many CASSLDRAGSGSYNSPLHF TGTGCCAGCAGCTTAGACCGGGCCGGATCTGGCTCCTATAATTCACCCCTCCACTTT
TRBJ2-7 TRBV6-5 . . CASSRLGRGVANEQYF TGTGCCAGCAGCCGTCTCGGCAGGGGGGTTGCCAACGAGCAGTACTTC
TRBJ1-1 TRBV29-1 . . CSVRRANTEAFF TGCAGCGTAAGAAGGGCTAACACTGAAGCTTTCTTT
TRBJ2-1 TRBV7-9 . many CASSPSRDSSPSEQFF TGTGCCAGCAGCCCGTCCCGGGACTCCTCCCCCAGCGAGCAGTTCTTC
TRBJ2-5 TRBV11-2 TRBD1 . CASSSRQGAIQETQYF TGTGCCAGCAGCTCTAGACAGGGGGCCATCCAAGAGACCCAGTACTTC
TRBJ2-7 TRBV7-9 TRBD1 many CASSSGQGALKEQYF TGTGCCAGCAGCTCGGGACAGGGGGCCTTAAAGGAGCAGTACTTC
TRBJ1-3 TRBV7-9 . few CASSLVTGAGNTIYF TGTGCCAGCAGCTTAGTCACGGGGGCCGGAAACACCATATATTTT
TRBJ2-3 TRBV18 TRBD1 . CASSPPGRGRFGDTQYF TGTGCCAGCTCACCACCGGGCAGGGGGCGCTTCGGAGATACGCAGTATTTT
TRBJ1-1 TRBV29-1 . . CSFWADTEAFF TGCAGCTTTTGGGCGGACACTGAAGCTTTCTTT
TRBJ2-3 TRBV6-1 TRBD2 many CASTGRTSGFPSLTDTQYF TGTGCCAGCACGGGACGGACTAGCGGGTTCCCTTCCTTAACAGATACGCAGTATTTT
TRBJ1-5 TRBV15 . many CATRTDSNQPQHF TGTGCCACGCGGACAGATAGCAATCAGCCCCAGCATTTT
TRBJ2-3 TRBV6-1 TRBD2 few CASSELAGVGTDTQYF TGTGCCAGCAGTGAACTAGCGGGAGTGGGCACAGATACGCAGTATTTT
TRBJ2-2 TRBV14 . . CASSRGTDRGLGTGELFF TGTGCCAGCAGCCGAGGAACAGATCGCGGGTTGGGGACCGGGGAGCTGTTTTTT
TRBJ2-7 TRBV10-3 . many CAHGNPNSYEQYF TGTGCCCACGGGAATCCAAACTCCTACGAGCAGTACTTC
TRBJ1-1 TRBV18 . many CASSLREGDTEAFF TGTGCCAGCTCACTACGGGAGGGGGACACTGAAGCTTTCTTT